A selection of T cell receptor beta chains follows, all from one sample in a study of T cell changes during pregnancy in multiple sclerosis. The data were produced by immunoSEQ multiplex PCR, yet TCRdb's version contains in-frame clones alone and is incomplete. The sample has approximately 100,000 clones; approximately 94% are singletons. The source was peripheral blood, collected in the third trimester of pregnancy. These receptors originate from a female donor with multiple sclerosis, enrolled in a pregnancy study. Both conserved end residues are part of each CDR3. Fields, in order: V gene, J gene, CDR3 protein.

V: TRBV7-9
J: TRBJ1-2
CDR3: CASSRPTTGSDVGYTF

V: TRBV19
J: TRBJ1-2
CDR3: CASSASTGAGYTF

V: TRBV28
J: TRBJ2-7
CDR3: CASRSPRDGSYEQYF

V: TRBV20-1
J: TRBJ1-2
CDR3: CSVEKLGGYTF

V: TRBV11-2
J: TRBJ2-7
CDR3: CASSSRGSGYSYEQYF

V: TRBV14
J: TRBJ2-1
CDR3: CASSRIAGGPENEQFF

V: TRBV7-6
J: TRBJ1-5
CDR3: CASSSRQGWTQPQHF

V: TRBV5-6
J: TRBJ1-2
CDR3: CASNVQGWDYGYTF

V: TRBV19
J: TRBJ2-2
CDR3: CASRTGLAGGRETGELFF

V: TRBV19
J: TRBJ1-2
CDR3: CASSIGDRGRGYGYTF

V: TRBV5-6
J: TRBJ2-7
CDR3: CASSFTGFREQYF

V: TRBV28
J: TRBJ2-5
CDR3: CASTSSGETQYF

V: TRBV28
J: TRBJ2-7
CDR3: CASRRVEQYF

V: TRBV20-1
J: TRBJ2-3
CDR3: CKAGAIDTQYF